This T cell receptor beta chain was captured in a study of response to subunit inactivated influenza vaccine. TCRdb reanalysed the RT-PCR reads using MiXCR and keeps one entry per CDR3 protein. This table has 150,000 to 200,000 distinct CDR3 sequences, about an eighth appearing once. This clonotype was observed a few times. The CDR3 is 15 amino acids. Germline-derived CDR1 and CDR2 are LGHNA and YNFKEQ. The junction had 5 bases not matched to a gene; V was cut back by 1 base and J by 4 bases. The same data also went into a second study, on T cells expressing NK-cell markers. As that report states: TCR beta cDNA was generated via 5'RACE template switching incorporating UMIs. With respect to HCMV, most of the eight sequenced donors were seropositive, and one was seronegative.

Source: CD8+ T cells sorted from PBMCs, taken roughly 12 days after vaccination. This chain joins TRBV4-2 and TRBJ2-5, with 8 bases fitting TRBD2. The clonotype was recovered from a man aged 50 to 59 who received an inactivated influenza vaccine. CDR3 in DNA: TGTGCCAGCAGCCAAGGCGGGGGGCTCATAGAGACCCAGTACTTC. This translates into CASSQGGGLIETQYF.